This T cell receptor (beta chain) is drawn from a study of T cell responses to AZD1222 COVID-19 vaccine. Overall study findings and caveats: Spike as a whole was targeted by vaccine-associated CD4 TCRs, dominant at 160-218 and 743-854. Recipients of AZD1222 seropositive at baseline numbered only 6 or 7.

A word on this clone: What it recognizes is unknown.

The protocol was immunoSEQ multiplex PCR, while the TCRdb copy is restricted to in-frame clones and leaves out a portion. The sample yields 130,000 or so clones, roughly 93% seen once. CDR3 length: 10 residues. V lost 4 bases and J 11 bases, leaving 8 bases between the germline ends. The chain joins TRBV12-3 or TRBV12-4 to TRBJ1-1, with D perhaps TRBD1 (5 bases). This specimen was peripheral blood, taken on day 0 of AZD1222 vaccination. The source of this sequence is an adult in good health. The CDR3 loop reads CASSSGKAFF. The CDR3 DNA follows: TGTGCCAGCAGTTCAGGGAAGGCTTTCTTT.